A single sample gave rise to the 3 T cell receptor beta chains below, sequenced in a study of blood T cell repertoires in COVID-19. The table came from immunoSEQ multiplex PCR; TCRdb's copy has only in-frame clones and leaves some out. This table holds tens of thousands of clones, about 85% found once. The material sequenced was peripheral blood. These receptors originate from an older woman with acute or convalescent COVID-19.

The rearrangement links TRBV11-2 to TRBJ2-7; D remains ambiguous. Germline V gives CDR1 SGHAT, CDR2 FQNNGV. Trimming pared 1 base from V and 5 bases from J, leaving 6 bases between. This CDR3 comprises 12 residues. CDR3 sequence (DNA): TGTGCCAGCAGCTTAGTCACAGACGAGCAGTACTTC. Its translation is CASSLVTDEQYF.

The gene calls are TRBV28 and TRBJ2-7; D possibly corresponds to TRBD2 (5 bases). The CDR3 is 13 amino acids. V gave up 7 bases and J gave up 2 bases, with 12 bases separating them. Germline values: CDR1 MDHEN, CDR2 SYDVKM. The CDR3 DNA is TGTGCCAGCACCGGACTTAATCCCTACGAGCAGTACTTC. It codes for CASTGLNPYEQYF.

CDR3 amino acids: CASSKGPPRQSYGYTF. In nucleotides, the CDR3 is TGTGCCAGCAGCAAAGGCCCACCAAGACAGAGCTATGGCTACACCTTC. The chain recombines TRBV21-1 with TRBJ1-2; TRBD1 was called by the table and not checked on the DNA. TRBV21-1 is listed as a pseudogene. This CDR3 has 16 residues.